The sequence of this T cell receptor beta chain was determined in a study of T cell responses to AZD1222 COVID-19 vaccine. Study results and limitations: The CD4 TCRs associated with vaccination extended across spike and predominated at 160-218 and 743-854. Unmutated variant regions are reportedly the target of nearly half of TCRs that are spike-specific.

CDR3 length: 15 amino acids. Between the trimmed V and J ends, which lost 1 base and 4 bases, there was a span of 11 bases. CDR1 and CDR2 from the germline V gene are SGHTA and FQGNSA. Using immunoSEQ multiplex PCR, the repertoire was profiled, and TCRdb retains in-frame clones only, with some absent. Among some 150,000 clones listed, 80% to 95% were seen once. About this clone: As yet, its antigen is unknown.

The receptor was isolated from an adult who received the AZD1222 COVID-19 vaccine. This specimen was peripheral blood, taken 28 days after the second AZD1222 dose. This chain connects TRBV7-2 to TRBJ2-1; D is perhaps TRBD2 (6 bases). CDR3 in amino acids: CASSLGAGWYNEQFF. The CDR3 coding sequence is TGTGCCAGCAGCTTAGGTGCGGGGTGGTACAATGAGCAGTTCTTC.